Presented here are 25 T cell receptor beta chains from one specimen sequenced in a study of T cell responses to AZD1222 COVID-19 vaccine. Here immunoSEQ multiplex PCR was the method, and the copy in TCRdb shows in-frame clones only, minus some. Of just under 90,000 clones listed, 88% were seen once; the top ten hold 10%. The sample was peripheral blood, taken on day 0 of MenACWY control vaccination. These receptors all come from an adult in good health.

V and J are TRBV7-2 and TRBJ1-5, with D uncertain. Germline V lookup: CDR1 SGHTA, CDR2 FQGNSA. The CDR3 contains 14 residues. Between the trimmed V and J ends, which lost 0 bases and 1 base, there was a span of 4 bases. The CDR3 DNA is TGTGCCAGCAGCTTAGCAGGGAGCAATCAGCCCCAGCATTTT. Protein: CASSLAGSNQPQHF.

This chain joins TRBV19 and TRBJ1-4; 11 positions match TRBD1. The CDR3 contains 14 residues. Unmatched junction bases numbered 6, after V lost 5 bases and J lost 10 bases. CDR1 is LNHDA and CDR2 is SQIVND in the germline V gene (reference sequence). CDR3 residues: CASSPGTGGGKLFF. Here the CDR3 DNA reads TGTGCCAGTAGTCCCGGGACAGGGGGAGGAAAACTGTTTTTT.

The CDR3 protein is CASTHVTTDTQYF. The CDR3, as DNA: TGTGCCAGCACCCACGTGACCACAGATACGCAGTATTTT. V gene TRBV6-5 combines with J gene TRBJ2-3; D unclear. The V and J ends lost 7 bases and 2 bases respectively, with 10 bases between them. The germline V gene has CDR1 MNHEY and CDR2 SVGAGI. The length of the CDR3 is 13 residues.

This sequence joins TRBV6-5 and TRBJ2-7; D assignment may be TRBD1 or TRBD2 (6 bases each). The CDR3 contains 13 residues. Germline V gene data show CDR1 as MNHEY and CDR2 as SVGAGI. The germline V and J ends were trimmed by 5 bases and 6 bases, with 14 bases remaining between them. CDR3 DNA sequence: TGTGCCAGCAGTCTGACAGGAGGGTCCGAGCAGTACTTC. Translation: CASSLTGGSEQYF.

The chain links TRBV4-2 to TRBJ2-3; D gene ambiguous. V was trimmed by 0 bases and J by 2 bases, leaving 9 bases between them. CDR3 length: 15 amino acids. The germline gives CDR1 LGHNA, CDR2 YNFKEQ. CDR3 in amino acids: CASSQDRRTTDTQYF. The CDR3, as DNA: TGTGCCAGCAGCCAAGATAGACGGACCACAGATACGCAGTATTTT.

J is TRBJ1-2 and V is TRBV14; D not certain. Germline CDR1 reads SGHDN; CDR2 reads FVKESK. V was shortened by 4 bases and J by 2 bases, with 17 bases between the two germline ends. The CDR3 is 16 amino acids. In DNA form, the CDR3 reads TGTGCCAGCAGCCTGGTAGGGCGGGGAGACAACTATGGCTACACCTTC. Its translation: CASSLVGRGDNYGYTF.

The chain combines TRBV19 with TRBJ2-7; D tentatively fits TRBD1 or TRBD2 (5 bases each). The CDR3 sequence is 16 residues long. The germline V gene encodes CDR1 LNHDA and CDR2 SQIVND (reference sequence). V was shortened by 7 bases and J by 5 bases, with 24 bases between the two germline ends. The chain's CDR3 is CASKIEGSRPNHEQYF. In DNA form, the CDR3 reads TGTGCCAGTAAAATTGAGGGGAGTCGCCCGAACCACGAGCAGTACTTC.

This chain uses TRBV18 with TRBJ1-3, with 11 bases aligning to TRBD1. The CDR3 totals 17 residues. Germline V gene data show CDR1 as KGHSH and CDR2 as LQKENI. The V segment lost 3 bases and the J segment 2 bases; nucleotides outside the gene matches: 6. CDR3 amino acids: CASSPNGQGAAGNTIYF. CDR3 nucleotides: TGTGCCAGCTCACCGAATGGACAGGGGGCGGCTGGAAACACCATATATTTT.

The chain links TRBV7-9 to TRBJ1-6, with TRBD1 identical over 9 bases. The CDR3 length is 13 residues. Per the germline V gene, CDR1 is SEHNR and CDR2 is FQNEAQ (reference sequence). V gave up 6 bases and J gave up 6 bases; unmatched junction bases: 0. The CDR3: CASRGQGNSPLHF. CDR3 sequence (DNA): TGTGCCAGCAGGGGACAGGGTAATTCACCCCTCCACTTT.

V gene TRBV9 combines with J gene TRBJ2-5, with 11 bases identical to TRBD1. The germline V gene has CDR1 SGDLS and CDR2 YYNGEE. V lost 3 bases to trimming and J lost 5 bases; unmatched junction nucleotides: 9. The CDR3 extends over 16 amino acids. The DNA of the CDR3 is TGTGCCAGCAGCGGACTGGACAGGGGGCGTGGGGAGACCCAGTACTTC. Its protein product is CASSGLDRGRGETQYF.

This chain uses TRBV3-1 (or the pseudogene TRBV3-2) with TRBJ2-1, with unresolved D. The CDR3 is made up of 16 amino acids. Germline V gene lookup returns CDR1 LGHDT and CDR2 YNNKEL (reference sequence). V was pared by 0 bases and J by 1 base, with 10 bases between. The CDR3 loop reads CASSQDSALSYNEQFF. In DNA, the CDR3 is TGTGCCAGCAGCCAAGATTCGGCTCTTTCCTACAATGAGCAGTTCTTC.

V gene TRBV27 combines with J gene TRBJ2-5, with TRBD2 matching over 11 bases. This CDR3 has 15 residues. With 5 bases clipped from V and 7 bases from J, the junction kept 9 bases outside the gene matches. The germline V gene has CDR1 MNHEY and CDR2 SMNVEV (reference sequence). CDR3: CASSPIRLAGTTQYF. The CDR3 DNA reads TGTGCCAGCAGTCCAATCCGACTAGCGGGAACGACCCAGTACTTC.

This sequence joins TRBV7-8 and TRBJ1-5; 7 bases are shared with TRBD1. With 4 bases clipped from V and 4 bases from J, the junction kept 7 bases outside the gene matches. The CDR3 consists of 15 residues. CDR1 is SGHVS, CDR2 FQNEAQ, per germline. In DNA form, the CDR3 reads TGTGCCAGCAGCTCAGCCGGGACAGCTAATCAGCCCCAGCATTTT. Translated: CASSSAGTANQPQHF.

The chain combines TRBV2 with TRBJ1-4; D might be TRBD1 (5 bases). V lost 7 bases and J lost 0, with 9 bases in between. The CDR3 length is 14 residues. Germline loops: CDR1 SNHLY, CDR2 FYNNEI. CDR3 DNA: TGTGCCAGCAAATGGGGGGCAACTAATGAAAAACTGTTTTTT. The encoded protein is CASKWGATNEKLFF.

The chain carries TRBV29-1 and TRBJ2-7, with 7 nucleotides matching TRBD1. Germline CDR1 SQVTM, CDR2 ANQGSEA. With V trimmed by 3 bases and J by 3 bases, 11 bases remained unmatched. This CDR3 has 15 residues. The CDR3 reads CSVEGLAGGDYEQYF. The CDR3 DNA follows: TGCAGCGTTGAGGGGTTGGCAGGGGGTGACTACGAGCAGTACTTC.

V is TRBV20-1 and J is TRBJ1-2, with D hard to call. The germline V gene has CDR1 DFQATT and CDR2 SNEGSKA (reference sequence). The CDR3 is 11 amino acids. V was cut by 1 base and J by 7 bases, with 7 bases left in between. CDR3 loop: CSARVGGGYTF. CDR3 in DNA: TGCAGTGCTAGAGTGGGCGGTGGCTACACCTTC.

In its sample, this clone was seen once. The V and J genes are TRBV5-4 and TRBJ1-1; D perhaps matches TRBD1 (5 bases). This CDR3 contains 13 residues. Trimming removed 0 bases from V and 6 bases from J, with 9 bases in between. Germline V gene data show CDR1 as SGHNT and CDR2 as YYREEE (reference sequence). The CDR3 DNA is TGTGCCAGCAGCTTGGTTGGGGGTTCTGAAGCTTTCTTT. Its translation is CASSLVGGSEAFF.

The chain has TRBV10-3 and TRBJ2-2, with D uncertain. V was pared by 6 bases and J by 5 bases, with 13 bases between. The germline CDR1 and CDR2 sequences are ENHRY and SYGVKD. This CDR3 is 14 amino acids long. The CDR3 here is CAIRRDGETGELFF. In DNA form, the CDR3 reads TGTGCCATCAGGAGAGACGGAGAGACCGGGGAGCTGTTTTTT.

V usage is TRBV4-2 and J usage is TRBJ2-1, with D possibly called TRBD1 or TRBD2 (6 bases each). This CDR3 has 14 residues. V lost 4 bases, J lost 6 bases, and 13 bases lay in between. CDR1 LGHNA and CDR2 YNFKEQ come from the germline V gene. CDR3 protein: CASSPEGGRNEQFF. CDR3 coding DNA: TGTGCCAGCAGCCCAGAGGGGGGCCGCAATGAGCAGTTCTTC.

The V gene is TRBV5-1, the J gene TRBJ2-2, with TRBD2 matching over 11 bases. This CDR3 comprises 17 residues. Trimming removed 4 bases from V and 3 bases from J; junction bases left unmatched: 8. The germline V gene encodes CDR1 SGHRS and CDR2 YFSETQ. The CDR3 loop is CASSRYSGGADTGELFF. The CDR3 nucleotides read TGCGCCAGCAGCCGTTATAGCGGGGGGGCCGACACCGGGGAGCTGTTTTTT.

The gene calls are TRBV18 and TRBJ2-7, with 9 nucleotides matching TRBD1. Germline V gene lookup returns CDR1 KGHSH and CDR2 LQKENI. The CDR3 is 13 amino acids. Trimming at V came to 4 bases and at J to 3 bases, leaving 1 base not matched to a gene. The CDR3 protein is CASSQGQGYEQYF. Written as DNA, the CDR3 is TGTGCCAGCTCACAGGGACAGGGCTACGAGCAGTACTTC.

This sequence joins TRBV29-1 and TRBJ1-1; 9 bases are a match to TRBD1. CDR1 and CDR2 (germline): SQVTM, ANQGSEA. CDR3 size: 16 residues. V shed 4 bases and J 1 base; nucleotides not matched to a gene: 10. CDR3 region: CSVAQGQGVKNTEAFF. DNA of the CDR3: TGCAGCGTTGCCCAGGGACAGGGTGTGAAGAACACTGAAGCTTTCTTT.

This clone was seen a single time. V usage is TRBV7-2 and J usage is TRBJ2-5; D perhaps matches TRBD2 (5 bases). CDR1 SGHTA and CDR2 FQGNSA come from the germline V gene. CDR3 length equals 15 residues. The V end lost 5 bases, the J end lost 2 bases, and 15 bases lay between the germline ends. The CDR3 spells CASSQAAGAQETQYF. The CDR3 nucleotides are TGTGCCAGCAGCCAGGCGGCGGGCGCTCAAGAGACCCAGTACTTC.

This chain connects TRBV10-3 to TRBJ2-1; 8 positions agree with TRBD2. V lost 0 bases, J lost 4 bases, and 8 bases stayed unmatched. The CDR3 is 17 residues long. Germline assignment: CDR1 ENHRY and CDR2 SYGVKD. The DNA for the CDR3 is TGTGCCATCAGTGAGTCTGCAGCGGGGGCCCAATACAATGAGCAGTTCTTC. Encoded protein: CAISESAAGAQYNEQFF.

V is TRBV2 and J is TRBJ1-2; D is perhaps TRBD1 (5 bases). Looked up from germline, CDR1 is SNHLY and CDR2 is FYNNEI. The V end lost 5 bases, the J end lost 3 bases, and 19 bases lay between the germline ends. The CDR3 contains 16 residues. DNA of the CDR3: TGTGCCAGCAGTCCCTTTGGAGGCGGGGCCCACTATGGCTACACCTTC. It encodes CASSPFGGGAHYGYTF. Supplemented by reference TRBV2 and TRBJ1-2, the full variable domain reads EPEVTQTPSHQVTQMGQEVILRCVPISNHLYFYWYRQILGQKVEFLVSFYNNEISEKSEIFDDQFSVERPDGSNFTLKIRSTKLEDSAMYFCASSPFGGGAHYGYTFGSGTRLTVV.